This T cell receptor beta chain was identified during a study of T cell changes during pregnancy in multiple sclerosis (dated by TCRdb to the late 2010s). About the full investigation: The study examined how the T cell repertoire changed over the course of pregnancy in women with multiple sclerosis.

The library was produced with the immunoSEQ multiplex PCR assay. The source is immuneACCESS, and TCRdb retained only in-frame sequences with V and J called. Part of the clones is not carried over; for the studies checked, unresolved V genes explain less than half of this, and the remainder is unexplained. The sample data list about 38,000 clones, and around 89% of these were observed just once. The biggest ten clones account for more than 0.55% of the sample. Note on this clone: The target of this receptor is not known. No much larger clone exists at a distance of one base, and base qualities are not known.

This TCR came from a female donor with multiple sclerosis, enrolled in a pregnancy study. The material was CD4+ T cells from peripheral blood mononuclear cells, obtained in the second trimester of pregnancy.

The DNA sequence is given as TGTGCCAGTAGCCAGACTACTCGAGAGACCCAGTACTTC. Its protein product is CASSQTTRETQYF. This chain is built from TRBV19 and TRBJ2-5; possibly the D gene is TRBD2, per 5 matching bases. Inclusive of the bounding cysteine and phenylalanine, the CDR3 is 13 residues long. Only CDR3 DNA is held: 39 bases, read in frame from base 1. V is cut by 6 bases and J by 4 bases, and the space between the germline ends is 12 bases. The germline V gene (reference sequence) sets CDR1 to LNHDA and CDR2 to SQIVND. The CDR3, completed at both ends by the reference TRBV19 and TRBJ2-5 genes, gives the full variable domain DGGITQSPKYLFRKEGQNVTLSCEQNLNHDAMYWYRQDPGQGLRLIYYSQIVNDFQKGDIAEGYSVSREKKESFPLTVTSAQKNPTAFYLCASSQTTRETQYFGPGTRLLVL.